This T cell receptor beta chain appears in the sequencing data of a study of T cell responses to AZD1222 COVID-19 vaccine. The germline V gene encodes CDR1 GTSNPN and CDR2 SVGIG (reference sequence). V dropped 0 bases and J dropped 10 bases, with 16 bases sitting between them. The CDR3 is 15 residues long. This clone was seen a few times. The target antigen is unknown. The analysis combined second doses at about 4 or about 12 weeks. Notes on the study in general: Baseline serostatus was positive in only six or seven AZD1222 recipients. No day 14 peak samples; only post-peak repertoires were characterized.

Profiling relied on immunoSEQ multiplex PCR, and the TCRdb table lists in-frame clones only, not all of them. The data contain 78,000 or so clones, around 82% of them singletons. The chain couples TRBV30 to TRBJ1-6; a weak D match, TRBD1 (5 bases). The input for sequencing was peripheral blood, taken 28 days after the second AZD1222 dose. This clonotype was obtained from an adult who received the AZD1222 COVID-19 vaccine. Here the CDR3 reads CAWSVPVGWGSPLHF. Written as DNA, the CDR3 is TGTGCCTGGAGTGTACCCGTTGGGTGGGGCTCACCCCTCCACTTT.